These 29 T cell receptor beta chains came from one sample sequenced in a study of blood T cell repertoires in COVID-19. Sequencing was performed with immunoSEQ multiplex PCR; in TCRdb, only in-frame clones are kept and a portion is missing. The profile shows some 140,000 clones, about 86% of them singletons. Sequenced sample: peripheral blood. Receptors were obtained from a woman older than 75 with acute or convalescent COVID-19.

In its sample, this clone was seen once. J is TRBJ2-1 and V is TRBV7-9, with D perhaps TRBD2 (7 bases). The CDR3 runs 15 residues. Trimming pared 5 bases from V and 6 bases from J, leaving 17 bases between. CDR1 SEHNR and CDR2 FQNEAQ come from the germline V gene (reference sequence). The CDR3 here is CASSPRGGASNEQFF. CDR3 nucleotide sequence: TGTGCCAGCAGCCCAAGAGGGGGGGCCAGCAATGAGCAGTTCTTC.

This chain links TRBV5-1 with TRBJ1-2; 7 bases are a match to TRBD1. CDR3 size: 16 residues. Germline CDR1 SGHRS, CDR2 YFSETQ. Trimming removed 4 bases from V and 7 bases from J; junction bases left unmatched: 16. The CDR3 nucleotides are TGCGCCAGCAGCGGAGCCGGGACAGAGGTACCGGGTGGCTACACCTTC. Amino acid sequence: CASSGAGTEVPGGYTF. The whole variable domain, remainder taken from reference TRBV5-1 and TRBJ1-2, is KAGVTQTPRYLIKTRGQQVTLSCSPISGHRSVSWYQQTPGQGLQFLFEYFSETQRNKGNFPGRFSGRQFSNSRSEMNVSTLELGDSALYLCASSGAGTEVPGGYTFGSGTRLTVV.

This clone was picked up one time. The chain employs TRBV5-1 and TRBJ2-5, with D maybe TRBD2 (6 bases). The ends were cut back, 2 bases at V and 5 bases at J, with 13 bases in the middle. Germline V gene sequence: CDR1 SGHRS, CDR2 YFSETQ. This CDR3 is 14 amino acids long. The CDR3 spells CASSFQGAGETQYF. CDR3 bases: TGCGCCAGCAGCTTTCAAGGGGCGGGGGAGACCCAGTACTTC. Supplemented by reference TRBV5-1 and TRBJ2-5, the full variable domain reads KAGVTQTPRYLIKTRGQQVTLSCSPISGHRSVSWYQQTPGQGLQFLFEYFSETQRNKGNFPGRFSGRQFSNSRSEMNVSTLELGDSALYLCASSFQGAGETQYFGPGTRLLVL.

V gene TRBV19 combines with J gene TRBJ1-5; 7 bases are a match to TRBD1. V trimming: 8 bases; J trimming: 3 bases; junction bases outside the gene matches: 7. This CDR3 contains 14 residues. CDR1 is LNHDA, CDR2 SQIVND, per germline (reference sequence). The CDR3 region is CASQGVWDNQPQHF. CDR3 nucleotide sequence: TGTGCCAGTCAGGGGGTTTGGGACAATCAGCCCCAGCATTTT.

In regard to this clone: Additional DNA sequences in this sample encode the identical CDR3. The chain is built from TRBV13 and TRBJ1-5; D is undetermined. V lost 0 bases to trimming and J lost 3 bases, with 6 bases between them. The CDR3 extends over 14 amino acids. The germline V gene has CDR1 PRHDT and CDR2 FYEKMQ (reference sequence). The CDR3 region is CASSLGESNQPQHF. The CDR3 DNA follows: TGTGCCAGCAGCTTAGGGGAGTCCAATCAGCCCCAGCATTTT.

The chain carries TRBV6-5 and TRBJ2-6; maybe TRBD1 (6 bases). This CDR3 region has 16 residues. Germline lookup yields CDR1 MNHEY and CDR2 SVGAGI. V shed 4 bases and J shed 0 bases, with 10 bases lying between them. The CDR3, as DNA: TGTGCCAGCAGTTTAACAGGGCTCTCTGGGGCCAACGTCCTGACTTTC. It yields the protein CASSLTGLSGANVLTF.

The CDR3 reads CASSLMTGASQPQHF. The CDR3 nucleotides read TGTGCCAGTAGTCTTATGACAGGGGCAAGTCAGCCCCAGCATTTT. J is TRBJ1-5 and V is TRBV19; 8 bases align to TRBD1. V lost 5 bases and J lost 6; bases outside the gene matches: 9. From germline, CDR1 is LNHDA and CDR2 SQIVND (reference sequence). The CDR3 covers 15 residues.

This sequence joins TRBV7-9 and TRBJ2-2; perhaps TRBD2 as D (5 bases). V shed 3 bases and J shed 5 bases, with 13 bases lying between them. From germline, CDR1 is SEHNR and CDR2 FQNEAQ (reference sequence). The CDR3 has 15 amino acids. The CDR3 loop is CASSFRDFKTGELFF. The CDR3 nucleotides are TGTGCCAGCAGCTTCCGGGATTTCAAAACCGGGGAGCTGTTTTTT.

This chain connects TRBV21-1 to TRBJ2-5; TRBD2, the table's D call, lacks a check against the DNA. TRBV21-1 is designated a pseudogene. The CDR3 has 17 residues. The CDR3 nucleotides are TGTGCCAGCAGCAAAGGGCTAGCGGGGGGCCGGGGAGAGACCCAGTACTTC. Its protein is CASSKGLAGGRGETQYF.

The chain couples TRBV11-2 to TRBJ1-1, with 8 bases matching TRBD1. V was pared by 6 bases and J by 11 bases, with 5 bases of the junction left unmatched. CDR3 length: 11 amino acids. Germline CDR1 and CDR2: SGHAT and FQNNGV. CDR3 DNA: TGTGCCAGCAGTCAGGGGGCCGGGGCTTTCTTT. This sequence encodes CASSQGAGAFF.

The chain combines TRBV7-2 with TRBJ2-7, with 8 bases identical to TRBD2. The CDR3 consists of 15 residues. CDR1 and CDR2 from the germline V gene are SGHTA and FQGNSA. V lost 5 bases to trimming and J lost 2 bases; unmatched junction nucleotides: 8. This chain's CDR3 is CASSEPGLGTYEQYF. The CDR3 coding sequence is TGTGCCAGCAGCGAACCGGGACTAGGGACCTACGAGCAGTACTTC.

The chain uses TRBV24-1 and TRBJ2-1; 8 bases align to TRBD1. This CDR3 has 15 residues. From germline, CDR1 is KGHDR and CDR2 SFDVKD. J gave up 9 bases and V 4 bases, and 10 bases lay outside the gene matches. The DNA of the CDR3 is TGTGCCACCAGTGACCCCCGGACAGGGTCGGGTGAGCAGTTCTTC. Its protein product is CATSDPRTGSGEQFF.

The chain joins TRBV5-1 to TRBJ2-7, with 8 bases fitting TRBD2. Germline V gives CDR1 SGHRS, CDR2 YFSETQ. The CDR3 sequence is 14 residues long. V lost 4 bases and J lost 3; bases outside the gene matches: 6. CDR3 amino acids: CASSATGGGYEQYF. In DNA form, the CDR3 reads TGCGCCAGCAGCGCCACGGGGGGGGGCTACGAGCAGTACTTC. Looking up the rest from reference TRBV5-1 and TRBJ2-7 gives the full variable domain: KAGVTQTPRYLIKTRGQQVTLSCSPISGHRSVSWYQQTPGQGLQFLFEYFSETQRNKGNFPGRFSGRQFSNSRSEMNVSTLELGDSALYLCASSATGGGYEQYFGPGTRLTVT.

V and J are TRBV2 and TRBJ2-7; 11 bases are a match to TRBD1. CDR1 is SNHLY and CDR2 is FYNNEI in the germline V gene. V dropped 6 bases and J dropped 2; count of bases not matched to a gene: 6. This CDR3 spans 15 amino acids. Here the CDR3 DNA reads TGTGCCAGCAGGGAGGGACAGGGGGGACCCTACGAGCAGTACTTC. Its translation: CASREGQGGPYEQYF.

This clone was observed a handful of times. This sequence joins TRBV5-1 and TRBJ1-1; TRBD1 matches 9 bases. Germline values: CDR1 SGHRS, CDR2 YFSETQ. With 3 bases clipped from V and 2 bases from J, the junction kept 5 bases outside the gene matches. This CDR3 has 15 residues. Written as DNA, the CDR3 is TGCGCCAGCAGCTGGGCGACAGGGGGTAACACTGAAGCTTTCTTT. Translating it yields CASSWATGGNTEAFF.

The chain couples TRBV19 to TRBJ2-7, with 7 bases matching TRBD1. V lost 1 base and J lost 1; bases outside the gene matches: 4. CDR1 LNHDA and CDR2 SQIVND come from the germline V gene (reference sequence). There are 15 residues in the CDR3. The CDR3 region is CASSIAGTDSYEQYF. CDR3 coding DNA: TGTGCCAGTAGTATAGCGGGGACAGATTCCTACGAGCAGTACTTC.

A few counts support this clone. This rearrangement joins TRBV11-2 to TRBJ1-5; TRBD1 might be the D (6 bases). Per germline, CDR1 SGHAT and CDR2 FQNNGV. Trimming cost V 0 bases and J 6 bases, with 12 bases left between them. The CDR3 is 15 amino acids. The CDR3: CASSLDTGRRQPQHF. CDR3 DNA: TGTGCCAGCAGCTTAGATACAGGGCGGCGTCAGCCCCAGCATTTT.

The genes are TRBV18 and TRBJ1-6; D is unresolved. Germline loops: CDR1 KGHSH, CDR2 LQKENI. Trimming took off 3 bases at V and 8 bases at J, with 14 bases between the two ends. The CDR3 runs 15 residues. Here the CDR3 reads CASSPLAGSDSPLHF. The CDR3 DNA reads as TGTGCCAGCTCACCCCTGGCAGGATCGGATTCACCCCTCCACTTT. Drawing the rest from reference TRBV18 and TRBJ1-6, the complete variable domain is NAGVMQNPRHLVRRRGQEARLRCSPMKGHSHVYWYRQLPEEGLKFMVYLQKENIIDESGMPKERFSAEFPKEGPSILRIQQVVRGDSAAYFCASSPLAGSDSPLHFGNGTRLTVT.

This clone was seen a few times. The J gene is TRBJ1-1, the V gene TRBV11-3; 8 nucleotides align to TRBD1. The CDR3 has 14 amino acids. CDR1 SGHNT and CDR2 YENEEA come from the germline V gene. Trimming removed 6 bases from V and 2 bases from J; junction bases left unmatched: 5. The DNA for the CDR3 is TGTGCCAGCAGTCCAGGGGGCGATAACACTGAAGCTTTCTTT. Residues: CASSPGGDNTEAFF.

The chain is built from TRBV6-2 or TRBV6-3 and TRBJ2-3; 7 bases fit TRBD2. CDR3 length: 16 residues. The germline V gene encodes CDR1 MNHEY and CDR2 SVGEGT. J gave up 4 bases and V 3 bases, and 10 bases lay outside the gene matches. CDR3 loop: CASSYYGRAEADTQYF. Written as DNA, the CDR3 is TGTGCCAGCAGTTATTATGGGAGGGCCGAGGCAGATACGCAGTATTTT.

V usage is TRBV2 and J usage is TRBJ1-1, with D hard to call. This CDR3 has 16 amino acids. Germline V lookup: CDR1 SNHLY, CDR2 FYNNEI. V shed 2 bases and J shed 1 base, with 14 bases lying between them. CDR3: CASSETLLRRNTEAFF. The DNA for the CDR3 is TGTGCCAGCAGTGAAACGCTATTGCGGAGGAACACTGAAGCTTTCTTT.

The chain carries TRBV4-1 and TRBJ2-2, with D perhaps TRBD1 (5 bases). Trimming took 1 base from V and 3 from J, leaving 9 bases between them. The germline gives CDR1 MGHRA, CDR2 YSYEKL. The CDR3 length is 15 residues. The CDR3 DNA reads as TGCGCCAGCAGCCAAGGCGACAGATACACCGGGGAGCTGTTTTTT. Its protein product is CASSQGDRYTGELFF.

The chain couples TRBV15 to TRBJ2-1; TRBD1 agrees at 11 bases. The CDR3 sequence is 14 residues long. Germline V gene lookup returns CDR1 LNHNV and CDR2 YYDKDF (reference sequence). After removal of 5 bases from V and 9 bases from J, the junction contained 6 bases not matched to a gene. The CDR3 sequence: CATSATDRGREQFF. The CDR3 region has the DNA TGTGCCACCAGCGCTACGGACAGGGGGCGTGAGCAGTTCTTC.

The J gene is TRBJ1-2, the V gene TRBV29-1, with TRBD1 matching 9 bases. V lost 2 bases and J lost 8; bases outside the gene matches: 6. This CDR3 spans 13 amino acids. Germline values: CDR1 SQVTM, CDR2 ANQGSEA. The CDR3 protein is CSVEPGQGVGYTF. The CDR3 bases are TGCAGCGTTGAACCGGGACAGGGAGTCGGCTACACCTTC.

This sequence joins TRBV2 and TRBJ1-1; D gene ambiguous. The CDR3 totals 14 residues. The V end lost 4 bases, the J end lost 0 bases, and 9 bases lay between the germline ends. Germline V gives CDR1 SNHLY, CDR2 FYNNEI. Here the CDR3 reads CASSVDSMNTEAFF. CDR3 in DNA: TGTGCCAGCAGTGTAGACTCAATGAACACTGAAGCTTTCTTT.

This clone was seen more than once but under ten times. This sample also contains other DNA sequences that code for the same CDR3. The rearrangement links TRBV7-6 to TRBJ1-1, with D possibly being TRBD1 (5 bases). This CDR3 has 13 amino acids. V lost 1 base to trimming and J lost 5 bases, with 8 bases between them. Germline-derived CDR1 and CDR2 are SGHVS and FNYEAQ. The CDR3 DNA sequence: TGTGCCAGCAGCTTAGACGGGGGAACTGAAGCTTTCTTT. Protein sequence: CASSLDGGTEAFF.

This clone was counted a few times. The chain joins TRBV6-6 to TRBJ1-3; tentative D call: TRBD1 (6 bases). Trimming removed 2 bases from V and 8 bases from J, with 19 bases in between. Germline CDR1 MNHNY, CDR2 SVGAGI (reference sequence). CDR3 length: 16 amino acids. CDR3 DNA sequence: TGTGCCAGCAGTTACATAGTCTCCGGGACAATCGACACCATATATTTT. This sequence encodes CASSYIVSGTIDTIYF.

The genes are TRBV19 and TRBJ1-1; TRBD1 matches at 10 bases. The germline gives CDR1 LNHDA, CDR2 SQIVND (reference sequence). V was clipped by 6 bases and J by 1 base; unmatched bases: 14. The CDR3 loop spans 18 amino acids. This CDR3 reads CASSSQDRGKGSNTEAFF. CDR3 coding DNA: TGTGCCAGTAGCTCCCAGGACAGGGGGAAAGGGTCGAACACTGAAGCTTTCTTT. Complete variable domain (other parts from reference TRBV19 and TRBJ1-1): DGGITQSPKYLFRKEGQNVTLSCEQNLNHDAMYWYRQDPGQGLRLIYYSQIVNDFQKGDIAEGYSVSREKKESFPLTVTSAQKNPTAFYLCASSSQDRGKGSNTEAFFGQGTRLTVV.

The chain has TRBV18 and TRBJ1-5; D is unclear. V was clipped by 4 bases and J by 7 bases, with 11 bases between them. The CDR3 has 13 amino acids. CDR1 and CDR2 from the germline V gene are KGHSH and LQKENI. The CDR3 coding sequence is TGTGCCAGCTCACTCCAGGAGGTCCAGCCCCAGCATTTT. Residues: CASSLQEVQPQHF.